Listed below are T cell receptor beta chains from one sample, sequenced in a study of control samples from healthy donors and cancer patients. Using immunoSEQ multiplex PCR, the repertoire was profiled, and TCRdb retains in-frame clones only, with some absent. This table has over 80,000 clones, approximately 78% appearing once. Specimen: blood. These receptors were taken from a man in his 60s in good health. CDR3s include the opening cysteine and the closing phenylalanine or tryptophan. D genes are given only for firm matches. Where a row states a size, it is once, few, many or the class of an expanded clone; other rows omit it.

clone_size j_call v_call d_call cdr3_aa cdr3_nt
once TRBJ1-1 TRBV27 - CASGPGRAAFF TGTGCCAGCGGGCCAGGACGAGCGGCTTTCTTT
- TRBJ2-7 TRBV28 - CASSVTGSRVYEQYF TGTGCCAGCAGTGTTACAGGCTCTCGGGTCTACGAGCAGTACTTC
once TRBJ2-3 TRBV7-8 TRBD2 CASSLLRGGTDTQYF TGTGCCAGCAGCTTACTCCGGGGGGGCACAGATACGCAGTATTTT
- TRBJ2-1 TRBV7-5 - CARSLGLAGGIEQFF TGTGCCAGAAGCTTAGGGCTAGCGGGAGGTATTGAGCAGTTCTTC
- TRBJ2-7 TRBV2 TRBD2 CASEDLYRGGAYEQYF TGTGCCAGCGAGGACCTCTATCGCGGGGGGGCCTACGAGCAGTACTTC
- TRBJ1-1 TRBV7-9 - CASSPDKGASTEAFF TGTGCCAGCAGCCCTGACAAAGGGGCAAGTACTGAAGCTTTCTTT
- TRBJ2-1 TRBV9 TRBD2 CASSLPTSGADNEQFF TGTGCCAGCAGCCTCCCGACTAGCGGGGCTGACAATGAGCAGTTCTTC
- TRBJ2-1 TRBV5-5 - CASSTVGPANEQFF TGTGCCAGCAGCACCGTGGGTCCGGCCAATGAGCAGTTCTTC
- TRBJ2-2 TRBV4-1 - CASSQKGPRKNTGELFF TGCGCCAGCAGCCAGAAGGGACCCCGAAAGAACACCGGGGAGCTGTTTTTT
- TRBJ2-2 TRBV5-1 - CASSLGRLGSGELFF TGCGCCAGCAGCTTGGGGAGGCTCGGTTCCGGGGAGCTGTTTTTT
- TRBJ2-1 TRBV7-3 TRBD2 CASSSKRSGLAGGPGNEQFF TGTGCCAGCAGCTCCAAAAGATCCGGACTAGCGGGGGGCCCAGGCAATGAGCAGTTCTTC
- TRBJ2-3 TRBV7-9 - CASTPGTTSTDTQYF TGTGCCAGCACGCCCGGGACAACTAGCACAGATACGCAGTATTTT
- TRBJ2-7 TRBV3-1/TRBV3-2 - CASSQGSYEQYF TGTGCCAGCAGCCAAGGCTCCTACGAGCAGTACTTC
- TRBJ1-1 TRBV2 - CASRGQSPLGEAFF TGTGCCAGCAGAGGACAGTCACCCCTCGGGGAAGCTTTCTTT
once TRBJ1-5 TRBV2 - CASSGFGRQPQHF TGTGCCAGCAGTGGGTTCGGGCGTCAGCCCCAGCATTTT
once TRBJ2-2 TRBV7-9 - CASSRVGLATNTGELFF TGTGCCAGCAGCCGGGTGGGCCTAGCGACAAACACCGGGGAGCTGTTTTTT
- TRBJ2-7 TRBV14 TRBD2 CASSPGLAEKYF TGTGCCAGCAGCCCGGGACTAGCGGAGAAGTACTTC
- TRBJ1-6 TRBV11-1 - CASSLHTVGSPLHF TGTGCCAGCAGCTTACATACGGTCGGTTCACCCCTCCACTTT
- TRBJ2-4 TRBV29-1 - CSVRVLMGKNIQYF TGCAGCGTTAGGGTCCTTATGGGCAAAAACATTCAGTACTTC
- TRBJ2-5 TRBV18 - CASTHPPEKTQYF TGTGCCAGCACTCACCCCCCGGAAAAGACCCAGTACTTC
- TRBJ1-5 TRBV3-1/TRBV3-2 - CASSQGGVNQPQHF TGTGCCAGCAGCCAAGGGGGTGTCAATCAGCCCCAGCATTTT
- TRBJ1-2 TRBV5-8 - CASSFGAGGYTF TGTGCCAGCAGCTTTGGCGCAGGTGGCTACACCTTC
- TRBJ2-7 TRBV3-1/TRBV3-2 TRBD1 CASSGGQGSYEQYF TGTGCCAGCAGCGGCGGACAGGGTTCCTACGAGCAGTACTTC
- TRBJ1-1 TRBV6-4 TRBD1 CASSDLRQGANTEAFF TGTGCCAGCAGTGACCTTCGACAGGGGGCGAACACTGAAGCTTTCTTT
once TRBJ1-5 TRBV12-1 - CASSFTHRDRGRWAYQPQHF TGTGCCAGCAGCTTCACTCACCGGGACAGGGGGCGATGGGCCTATCAGCCCCAGCATTTT
- TRBJ2-4 TRBV3-1/TRBV3-2 - CASRDAGDGTKNIQYF TGTGCCAGCAGAGACGCCGGGGATGGGACCAAAAACATTCAGTACTTC
- TRBJ2-2 TRBV19 TRBD2 CASSTTGTSLAGELFF TGTGCCAGTAGTACCACCGGGACTAGCTTGGCCGGGGAGCTGTTTTTT
- TRBJ1-4 TRBV19 TRBD1 CASRQGASEKLFF TGTGCCAGTCGACAGGGGGCATCGGAAAAACTGTTTTTT
- TRBJ2-1 TRBV4-2 TRBD2 CASSRGTSETNEQFF TGTGCCAGCAGCCGTGGGACTAGCGAGACTAATGAGCAGTTCTTC
- TRBJ2-1 TRBV2 TRBD2 CASSDNLLAGGGNEQFF TGTGCCAGCAGTGATAACCTACTAGCGGGGGGTGGCAATGAGCAGTTCTTC
- TRBJ1-4 TRBV5-1 - CASSLDSNEKLFF TGCGCCAGCAGCCTTGACAGTAATGAAAAACTGTTTTTT
- TRBJ2-2 TRBV9 - CASSPQGNTPTGELFF TGTGCCAGCAGCCCCCAAGGTAACACCCCCACCGGGGAGCTGTTTTTT
- TRBJ2-3 TRBV15 - CATSRGSGADTQYF TGTGCCACCAGCAGAGGGAGCGGCGCAGATACGCAGTATTTT
- TRBJ2-2 TRBV9 - CASSVGQNTGELFF TGTGCCAGCAGCGTAGGACAGAACACCGGGGAGCTGTTTTTT
- TRBJ2-5 TRBV7-2 - CASSLTGTQYF TGTGCCAGCAGCTTAACTGGGACCCAGTACTTC
- TRBJ1-1 TRBV30 - CAWTLGQAGTEAFF TGTGCCTGGACCCTTGGGCAGGCGGGCACTGAAGCTTTCTTT
- TRBJ2-3 TRBV30 - CAWSSYEPGATQYF TGTGCCTGGAGTTCGTACGAACCCGGGGCCACGCAGTATTTT
- TRBJ1-1 TRBV2 - CASTPGRRGRLTVNTEAFF TGTGCCAGCACCCCCGGGAGGCGTGGCAGGCTAACAGTGAACACTGAAGCTTTCTTT
- TRBJ2-1 TRBV7-8 - CASSLVLAEHYNEQFF TGTGCCAGCAGCTTAGTCTTAGCAGAGCACTACAATGAGCAGTTCTTC
- TRBJ2-5 TRBV7-2 - CASSFLRGETQYF TGTGCCAGCAGCTTTCTACGGGGAGAGACCCAGTACTTC
- TRBJ1-5 TRBV2 TRBD1 CASRFGTGDGQPQHF TGTGCCAGCAGGTTCGGGACAGGGGATGGTCAGCCCCAGCATTTT
- TRBJ2-5 TRBV3-1/TRBV3-2 TRBD2 CASSQGGLAGVRTQYF TGTGCCAGCAGCCAAGGGGGGCTAGCGGGAGTACGGACCCAGTACTTC
- TRBJ2-1 TRBV27 TRBD2 CASSTPSGDNEQFF TGTGCCAGCAGTACCCCTAGCGGGGACAATGAGCAGTTCTTC
- TRBJ1-1 TRBV5-1 TRBD1 CASSLEGQGNTEAFF TGCGCCAGCAGCTTAGAAGGACAGGGGAACACTGAAGCTTTCTTT
- TRBJ1-3 TRBV19 - CASSLRTFRGNTIYF TGTGCCAGTAGCCTTCGGACATTTCGAGGAAACACCATATATTTT
few TRBJ1-6 TRBV4-1 - CASSQEAGPGVTYNSPLHF TGCGCCAGCAGCCAAGAAGCGGGGCCGGGGGTCACCTATAATTCACCCCTCCACTTT
- TRBJ2-7 TRBV27 - CASSPVGQKKGYEQYF TGTGCCAGCAGTCCCGTCGGACAAAAAAAGGGGTACGAGCAGTACTTC
- TRBJ2-7 TRBV5-4 - CASRSAGNYEQYF TGTGCCAGCAGGTCTGCCGGGAACTACGAGCAGTACTTC
- TRBJ1-5 TRBV10-2 TRBD1 CASSETGGPRPQHF TGCGCCAGCAGTGAGACAGGGGGCCCGAGGCCCCAGCATTTT
- TRBJ2-7 TRBV30 TRBD1 CAWRDRGLDEQYF TGTGCCTGGAGGGACAGGGGGCTCGACGAGCAGTACTTC
few TRBJ1-6 TRBV11-2 - CASRGLAGRSPLHF TGTGCCAGCAGAGGGTTGGCAGGGCGATCACCCCTCCACTTT
- TRBJ2-3 TRBV5-1 - CASSVGRGTSTDTQYF TGCGCCAGCAGTGTGGGTAGAGGCACTAGCACAGATACGCAGTATTTT
- TRBJ2-7 TRBV11-3 - CASSIQTNAEQYF TGTGCCAGCAGCATCCAGACTAACGCCGAGCAGTACTTC
- TRBJ2-7 TRBV2 - CASSEFYGSLEQYF TGTGCCAGCAGTGAATTTTATGGCAGCCTCGAGCAGTACTTC